The T cell receptor (beta chain) under discussion was sequenced for a study of spatial heterogeneity in lung cancer. Findings of the study overall: Nonsynonymous mutations, ubiquitous and regional, were tracked respectively by counts of ubiquitous and regional expanded TCRs. Tumors with more nonsynonymous mutations had more expanded intratumoral alpha and beta TCRs.

In this sample, this clonotype is medium-sized. Its specificity is not known. The germline CDR1 and CDR2 sequences are SQVTM and ANQGSEA. The CDR3 is made up of 14 amino acids. J was trimmed by 2 bases and V by 1 base; bases with no gene match: 2. Indicated time point: sample taken at primary tumor resection. Donation came from about 72 patients with untreated early-stage non-small cell lung cancer. Material for sequencing was whole RNA from tumor, nontumor lung or frozen PBMC, left unsorted. One entry per CDR3 protein, called by TCRdb with MiXCR from the 5' RACE reads. The table shows 1,500 to 2,000 distinct CDR3 sequences, with approximately 4.6% occurring only once.

The sample consisted of lung tumor tissue, taken at surgery. The V gene is TRBV29-1, the J gene TRBJ2-5, with 9 bases that match TRBD1. The clonotype was recovered from a male donor with early-stage non-small cell lung cancer. The CDR3 nucleotides are TGCAGCGTTGAAGCTGACAGGGGGCAAGAGACCCAGTACTTC. This codes for CSVEADRGQETQYF.